This entry is about one T cell receptor (beta chain). No antigen is known for it. This entry is derived from a study of blood T cells in healthy people across ages. Notes on the study in general: Per million T cells, TCR beta diversity dropped roughly linearly as age increased. There was no known CMV status for donors, so expanded clonotype changes were possibly confounded.

Trimming cost V 2 bases and J 10 bases, with 18 bases left between them. The CDR3 is 14 amino acids. Germline lookup yields CDR1 MNHEY and CDR2 SVGAGI. A sample-barcoded 5' primer and a J-beta primer mix were used in a second PCR of roughly 6 to 11 cycles. Per sample, CDR3-containing paired-end reads numbered at least 2.5 million. TCRdb independently ran MiXCR on the 5' RACE reads; one entry per CDR3 protein. The sample yields over a million distinct CDR3 sequences, approximately 40% seen once. The V and J genes are TRBV6-5 and TRBJ2-7; no reliable D call. Sequenced: blood. The origin of this receptor is a woman aged 18-29 years in good health. CDR3: CASSYGYSEEAQYF. CDR3 coding DNA: TGTGCCAGCAGTTACGGGTATTCAGAAGAGGCCCAGTACTTC.